Listed below are T cell receptor beta chains from one sample, sequenced in a study of shared clonotypes between healthy human individuals. Repertoires were generated with immunoSEQ multiplex PCR, while TCRdb's copy carries only in-frame clones and drops some. The table includes over a million clones, 98% detected once. The sequenced material came from naive CD4+ T cells sorted from blood. These receptors all come from a man younger than 45 in good health. The CDR3 runs from the conserved cysteine through the conserved F or W. The D gene is left open where the match is weak. Some rows have no size entry. The others give once, few or many, or a class for an expanded clone.

D gene	V gene	J gene	clone size	CDR3 DNA	CDR3 protein
TRBD2	TRBV7-2	TRBJ2-7	-	TGTGCCAGCAGCCGGACTAGCGGCACCTACGAGCAGTACTTC	CASSRTSGTYEQYF
-	TRBV7-3	TRBJ2-5	-	TGTGCCAGCAGCTTAGGTGGGGGGACCCAGTACTTC	CASSLGGGTQYF
TRBD2	TRBV28	TRBJ2-3	-	TGTGCCAGCAGTTTTAGCGGGACTAGCACAGATACGCAGTATTTT	CASSFSGTSTDTQYF
-	TRBV27	TRBJ2-7	-	TGTGCCAGCAGTTTAATGGGTGGATACGAGCAGTACTTC	CASSLMGGYEQYF
-	TRBV6-6	TRBJ1-2	-	TGTGCCAGCAGTACCCCAGGCTGGGGTGGCTACACCTTC	CASSTPGWGGYTF
-	TRBV7-9	TRBJ2-2	-	TGTGCCAGCAGCTCGCGGGCTGGGGAGCTGTTTTTT	CASSSRAGELFF
TRBD2	TRBV5-1	TRBJ2-3	-	TGCGCCAGCAGCCAGGGACTAGCGGGAATGGAATTT	CASSQGLAGMEF
TRBD2	TRBV18	TRBJ2-7	-	TGTGCCAGCTCACTAATGGGCCAGGCAGCGGGAGGGCCAAGGGAGCAGTACTTC	CASSLMGQAAGGPREQYF
-	TRBV29-1	TRBJ2-3	-	TGCAGCGTTGAAGCCCCCCCGGGAGCGGGCACAGATACGCAGTATTTT	CSVEAPPGAGTDTQYF
-	TRBV5-1	TRBJ2-1	-	TGCGCCAGCAGCTGGGGGGACAGAATCAATGAGCAGTTCTTC	CASSWGDRINEQFF
-	TRBV21-1	TRBJ2-3	-	TGTGCCAGCAGCAAAACGCCAAACCGGACTAGCGGGAGTTCGGGCCGCACAGATACGCAGTATTTT	CASSKTPNRTSGSSGRTDTQYF
-	TRBV19	TRBJ2-1	-	TGTGCCAGTAGTCGCTCCTACTCCTACAATGAGCAGTTCTTC	CASSRSYSYNEQFF
-	TRBV28	TRBJ2-7	-	TGTGCCAGCATAAAACTTGGCCTCGCCACCTACGAGCAGTACTTC	CASIKLGLATYEQYF
TRBD1	TRBV5-1	TRBJ1-1	once	TGCGCCAGCAGCAACGGACAGGGGCTGAACACTGAAGCTTTCTTT	CASSNGQGLNTEAFF
-	TRBV7-9	TRBJ1-4	-	TGTGCCAGCAGCTCCACAGGTTCGCCGAGCGAAAAACTGTTTTTT	CASSSTGSPSEKLFF
TRBD1	TRBV28	TRBJ2-5	once	TGTGCCAGCAGTTGGGGACAGGGGAGTCGTCAAGAGACCCAGTACTTC	CASSWGQGSRQETQYF
TRBD1	TRBV18	TRBJ2-1	once	TGTGCCAGCTCACCACCGGTTTCGGGACAGGGTTCCTACAATGAGCAGTTCTTC	CASSPPVSGQGSYNEQFF
TRBD1	TRBV19	TRBJ2-7	-	TGTGCCAGTAGTACCACCCACGCCCAGACAGGGGGCTCCTACGAGCAGTACTTC	CASSTTHAQTGGSYEQYF
-	TRBV18	TRBJ2-1	-	TGTGCCAGCTCACCACGACGGATACTCTACAATGAGCAGTTCTTC	CASSPRRILYNEQFF
TRBD1	TRBV7-9	TRBJ2-1	-	TGTGCCAGCTCGGGACAGATCGGCAATGAGCAGTTCTTC	CASSGQIGNEQFF
-	TRBV18	TRBJ1-3	-	TGTGCCAGCTCACCCCTTACCACAGCCTACTCTGGAAACACCATATATTTT	CASSPLTTAYSGNTIYF
-	TRBV28	TRBJ2-7	once	TGTGCCAGCCGTACTACAGTGCCCTACGAGCAGTACTTC	CASRTTVPYEQYF
TRBD1	TRBV5-5	TRBJ1-5	-	TGTGCCAGCAGCCCGGGACAGGGCCCTTTTAGCAATCAGCCCCAGCATTTT	CASSPGQGPFSNQPQHF
-	TRBV11-2	TRBJ2-3	-	TGTGCCAGCAGCTTAACGGACCGGCAAGATACGCAGTATTTT	CASSLTDRQDTQYF
-	TRBV28	TRBJ1-1	-	TGTGCCAGCAGTCTACGAAGGACACGGAACACTGAAGCTTTCTTT	CASSLRRTRNTEAFF
-	TRBV29-1	TRBJ2-2	-	TGCAGCGTTGAAGAACAGAACACCGGGGAGCTGTTTTTT	CSVEEQNTGELFF
-	TRBV2	TRBJ2-2	-	TGTGCCAGCAGGATATGGCGGGCGAACACCGGGGAGCTGTTTTTT	CASRIWRANTGELFF
-	TRBV18	TRBJ1-1	-	TGTGCCAGCTCACCAGGGTTCCTGAACACTGAAGCTTTCTTT	CASSPGFLNTEAFF
TRBD2	TRBV7-8	TRBJ2-1	once	TGTGCCAGCAGACGGACTAGCGGGAACAATGAGCAGTTCTTC	CASRRTSGNNEQFF
TRBD2	TRBV2	TRBJ2-1	-	TGTGCCAGCTCGGTCTTTCGGGAGGGGAATGAGCAGTTCTTC	CASSVFREGNEQFF
-	TRBV28	TRBJ1-5	-	TGTGCCAGCACTCGGGGCGAATTGCGCAATCAGCCCCAGCATTTT	CASTRGELRNQPQHF
-	TRBV7-8	TRBJ2-7	-	TGTGCCAGCAGCTTTACAGGGACTCCGAACTTC	CASSFTGTPNF
-	TRBV28	TRBJ1-2	-	TGTGCCAGCAGTTCAACAGGGAACTTACTCGGCGGCTACACCTTC	CASSSTGNLLGGYTF
-	TRBV28	TRBJ1-1	-	TGTGCCAGCACCTCAGGGGATGTTAGCACTGAAGCTTTCTTT	CASTSGDVSTEAFF
-	TRBV6-4	TRBJ2-5	-	TGTGCCAGCAGTGACTCACGGGAGTCGGAGACCCAGTACTTC	CASSDSRESETQYF
-	TRBV30	TRBJ1-2	-	TGTGCCTGGAAGACTGTCAGCTATGGCTACACCTTC	CAWKTVSYGYTF
-	TRBV6-5	TRBJ2-1	-	TGTGCCAGCAGTTATGACAGCTACAATGAGCAGTTCTTC	CASSYDSYNEQFF
-	TRBV5-1	TRBJ2-7	-	TGCGCCAGCAGCCTGACACCACAGATAAACTACGAGCAGTACTTC	CASSLTPQINYEQYF
TRBD2	TRBV7-6	TRBJ2-3	-	TGTGCCAGCAGCCTGGTAGCGGGAGGCCAATTCACAGATACGCAGTATTTT	CASSLVAGGQFTDTQYF
TRBD1	TRBV5-4	TRBJ1-1	-	TGTGCCAGCAGAGCGGGACAGCCTAACGCTGAAGCTTTCTTT	CASRAGQPNAEAFF
-	TRBV19	TRBJ1-4	-	TGTGCCAGTAGTCGGGTATCTTTGGGTGAAAAACTGTTTTTT	CASSRVSLGEKLFF
-	TRBV20-1	TRBJ2-1	-	TGCAGTGCTCGGACTGGGGGTGAGCAGTTCTTC	CSARTGGEQFF
-	TRBV5-1	TRBJ1-3	-	TGCGCCAGCAGCTTGGGGCAAACTGGAAACACCATATATTTT	CASSLGQTGNTIYF
-	TRBV27	TRBJ1-4	-	TGTGCCAGCAGCCCTCGGTGGGGGGGTGAAAAACTGTTTTTT	CASSPRWGGEKLFF
-	TRBV7-9	TRBJ2-2	-	TGTGCCAGCAGCGTGGCCGCGAACACCGGGGAGCTGTTTTTT	CASSVAANTGELFF